This T cell receptor beta chain is drawn from a study of OX40 agonist ivuxolimab in advanced cancers. Across the study: Each patient was given ivuxolimab into a vein every 2 weeks, at 0.01 to 10 mg/kg. The group had a mean age of around 60 years, ranged from about 20 to 79, and was 75% to 85% male.

Clones were sequenced by immunoSEQ multiplex PCR, and TCRdb holds only the in-frame ones, with some missing. Of 70,000 to 95,000 clones in the sample, about 90% were seen once. This CDR3 contains 12 residues. Trimming took off 4 bases at V and 6 bases at J, with 7 bases between the two ends. Looked up from germline, CDR1 is MNHNS and CDR2 is SASEGT. Details on this clone: The antigen is not known.

Overall study results and limits: Clones of CD4+ and CD8+ blood T cells grew by week 6 at doses of 0.1 to 3.0 mg/kg.

This sample comprised CD4+ or CD8+ T cells sorted from blood, obtained in a trial of the OX40 agonist ivuxolimab. This receptor was taken from an adult with an advanced solid tumor such as melanoma, head and neck, liver or kidney cancer. The chain employs TRBV6-1 and TRBJ2-1; D is perhaps TRBD2 (5 bases). This chain's CDR3 is CASSATINEQFF. The CDR3 bases are TGTGCCAGCAGTGCGACTATCAATGAGCAGTTCTTC.